This paragraph reports one T cell receptor beta chain. Its antigen is currently unknown. Profiling relied on immunoSEQ multiplex PCR, and the TCRdb table lists in-frame clones only, not all of them. The sample carries some 120,000 clones, around four fifths recorded once. No infections or other immune events were documented during collection. These data are taken from a study of identifying expanded T cells in peripheral blood. The V segment lost 4 bases and the J segment 7 bases; nucleotides outside the gene matches: 0. This CDR3 is 12 amino acids long. Germline loops: CDR1 ENHRY, CDR2 SYGVKD. Study results and caveats: Two-week clone count variance significantly increased as total template count grew. Approximately 1.1 clones differed between technical replicates, versus roughly 17 and 20 over time.

The J gene is TRBJ1-5, the V gene TRBV10-3; TRBD1 agrees at 8 bases. Sequencing input: blood. This TCR derives from a person between 18 and 75 years old in good health. In nucleotides, the CDR3 is TGTGCCATCAGTGCAGGGGGCCAGCCCCAGCATTTT. It codes for CAISAGGQPQHF.